These 28 T cell receptor beta chains originate from one sample sequenced in a study of response to subunit inactivated influenza vaccine (dated by TCRdb to the late 2010s). The receptor library was made with RT-PCR. The reads were generated on an Illumina HiSeq 2500. The public reads were reanalyzed by TCRdb: fastp trimming at Q25, MiXCR alignment, in-frame beta chains only. Records with the same CDR3 protein are collapsed into one entry carrying the most frequent genes and DNA. A total of 250,000 to 350,000 distinct CDR3 sequences appear in this sample, 22% of them only once. Jointly, the top ten make up 10% to 13% of the sample. The material sequenced was PBMCs from blood, taken 21 months after vaccination. The source of these receptors is a man between 50 and 69 years old who received an inactivated influenza vaccine. Donor details come from another sample of the same person, matched by shared clones.

This chain connects TRBV7-6 to TRBJ1-1; D unclear. The CDR3 spans 14 residues. Looked up from germline, CDR1 is SGHVS and CDR2 is FNYEAQ. V lost 2 bases, J lost 0 bases, and 7 bases lay in between. CDR3 nucleotide sequence: TGTGCCAGCAGCTTACGGGCGGTGAACACTGAAGCTTTCTTT. Its translation: CASSLRAVNTEAFF.

This chain connects TRBV3-1 to TRBJ1-2, with D uncertain. Germline lookup yields CDR1 LGHDT and CDR2 YNNKEL (reference sequence). V was trimmed by 4 bases and J by 5 bases, leaving 17 bases between them. This CDR3 has 15 amino acids. The DNA for the CDR3 is TGTGCCAGCAGCCCCTATGGCACGGGGTTTTATGGCTACACCTTC. It translates to CASSPYGTGFYGYTF. Combining the CDR3 with reference TRBV3-1 and TRBJ1-2 gives the whole variable domain DTAVSQTPKYLVTQMGNDKSIKCEQNLGHDTMYWYKQDSKKFLKIMFSYNNKELIINETVPNRFSPKSPDKAHLNLHINSLELGDSAVYFCASSPYGTGFYGYTFGSGTRLTVV.

This chain joins TRBV20-1 and TRBJ2-1; 9 bases are a match to TRBD2. Germline assignment: CDR1 DFQATT and CDR2 SNEGSKA (reference sequence). The V gene end was trimmed by 2 bases and the J gene end by 12 bases; junction bases not matched to a gene: 11. CDR3 length: 14 amino acids. The CDR3 region is CSARFATSGGAQFF. The DNA for the CDR3 is TGCAGTGCTAGATTTGCGACTAGCGGAGGGGCGCAGTTCTTC.

This clonotype has more than one count but fewer than ten. The V and J genes are TRBV5-6 and TRBJ2-1; perhaps TRBD1 as D (6 bases). CDR3 size: 13 residues. Germline CDR1 SGHDT, CDR2 YYEEEE. V lost 6 bases to trimming and J lost 6 bases, with 13 bases between them. CDR3 loop: CASNPRGSNEQFF. CDR3 nucleotides: TGTGCCAGCAATCCTAGGGGGAGCAATGAGCAGTTCTTC.

This chain uses TRBV20-1 with TRBJ2-7, with TRBD2 matching 11 bases. V shed 0 bases, J shed 6 bases, and the junction held 7 bases outside the gene matches. Germline CDR1 and CDR2: DFQATT and SNEGSKA (reference sequence). The CDR3 runs to 15 residues. CDR3 DNA: TGCAGTGCTAGAGATCACCGACTAGCGGGAAGCGAGCAGTACTTC. Amino acid sequence: CSARDHRLAGSEQYF.

V is TRBV20-1 and J is TRBJ1-1; D may be TRBD1 (6 bases). CDR1 is DFQATT, CDR2 SNEGSKA, per germline (reference sequence). The CDR3 totals 14 residues. Deletions cut 0 bases from V and 4 bases from J, with 12 bases between. The CDR3 DNA is TGCAGTGCTAGAGATTTACAGGGCAGCACTGAAGCTTTCTTT. It is translated as CSARDLQGSTEAFF.

The chain recombines TRBV4-3 with TRBJ1-5; 9 positions match TRBD1. This CDR3 spans 16 amino acids. Per the germline V gene, CDR1 is LGHNA and CDR2 is YSLEER. Trimming cost V 3 bases and J 4 bases; bases outside gene matches: 7. CDR3 nucleotide sequence: TGCGCCAGCAGCCAGGATACCGGGACAGGGAATCAGCCCCAGCATTTT. Translation: CASSQDTGTGNQPQHF.

This clonotype came up many times. This sequence joins TRBV15 and TRBJ1-4; D gene uncertain. This CDR3 has 16 amino acids. Trimming left V 0 bases short and J 4 bases short, with 12 bases between. Germline V gives CDR1 LNHNV, CDR2 YYDKDF (reference sequence). The CDR3 region has the DNA TGTGCCACCAGCAGAGATCGGCAAGCCATTAATGAAAAACTGTTTTTT. This translates into CATSRDRQAINEKLFF.

This clonotype was found a few times. The chain recombines TRBV6-1 with TRBJ2-3; TRBD2 matches at 10 bases. CDR1 MNHNS and CDR2 SASEGT come from the germline V gene. V lost 6 bases and J lost 1; bases outside the gene matches: 7. The CDR3 has 16 amino acids. The CDR3 here is CASRPELAGRTDTQYF. CDR3 nucleotide sequence: TGTGCCAGCAGACCCGAACTAGCGGGGCGCACAGATACGCAGTATTTT.

The rearrangement joins TRBV28 to TRBJ2-1; D may be TRBD2 (5 bases). Trimming cost V 6 bases and J 10 bases, with 10 bases left between them. CDR3 length: 11 amino acids. The germline CDR1 and CDR2 sequences are MDHEN and SYDVKM. The CDR3 nucleotides are TGTGCCAGCAGGGGCCGCGGGGAGCAGTTCTTC. Its translation: CASRGRGEQFF. Filled out from reference TRBV28 and TRBJ2-1, the complete variable domain reads DVKVTQSSRYLVKRTGEKVFLECVQDMDHENMFWYRQDPGLGLRLIYFSYDVKMKEKGDIPEGYSVSREKKERFSLILESASTNQTSMYLCASRGRGEQFFGPGTRLTVL.

The gene calls are TRBV7-2 and TRBJ1-2; no firm D call. The CDR3 length is 15 residues. The V gene lost 1 base and the J gene lost 1 base, with 10 bases spanning the gap. Per the germline V gene, CDR1 is SGHTA and CDR2 is FQGNSA. The CDR3 here is CASSLDGRNNYGYTF. CDR3 nucleotides: TGTGCCAGCAGCTTAGATGGCAGGAATAACTATGGCTACACCTTC.

The rearrangement links TRBV4-1 to TRBJ2-2; D not certain. Germline CDR1 MGHRA, CDR2 YSYEKL. The CDR3 contains 15 residues. Trimming took off 0 bases at V and 0 bases at J, with 5 bases between the two ends. The CDR3 nucleotides are TGCGCCAGCAGCCAAGATGTCACGAACACCGGGGAGCTGTTTTTT. Its protein product is CASSQDVTNTGELFF.

This clonotype turned up a few times. The CDR3 DNA sequence: TGTGCCAGCAGCTTGGTGGGCCAGGCTTTTCATGAAAAACTGTTTTTT. Its protein product is CASSLVGQAFHEKLFF. The chain couples TRBV5-5 to TRBJ1-4; no firm D call. The CDR3 sequence is 16 residues long. Trimming cost V 0 bases and J 6 bases, with 15 bases left between them. Germline-derived CDR1 and CDR2 are SGHKS and YYEKEE (reference sequence).

The genes are TRBV20-1 and TRBJ1-5, with 7 bases aligning to TRBD1. V shed 6 bases, J shed 0 bases, and the junction held 17 bases outside the gene matches. This CDR3 is 18 amino acids long. The V gene's germline CDR1 is DFQATT and CDR2 SNEGSKA (reference sequence). This chain's CDR3 is CSAPRGDRWGFSNQPQHF. The CDR3, as DNA: TGCAGTGCGCCCCGGGGGGACAGATGGGGTTTTAGCAATCAGCCCCAGCATTTT.

Many counts were recorded for this clonotype. The CDR3 sequence is CASSEYGQGYNQPQHF. Here the CDR3 DNA reads TGTGCCAGCAGTGAATATGGACAGGGATACAATCAGCCCCAGCATTTT. The rearrangement links TRBV2 to TRBJ1-5; 8 bases align to TRBD1. Germline CDR1 SNHLY, CDR2 FYNNEI. This CDR3 contains 16 residues. The junction had 6 bases not matched to a gene; V was cut back by 2 bases and J by 3 bases.

This clonotype has at least ten counts. The V gene is TRBV7-2, the J gene TRBJ1-5, with D unresolved. In germline, CDR1 is SGHTA, CDR2 FQGNSA. The CDR3 runs to 15 residues. Trimming removed 5 bases at V and 0 bases at J, with 11 bases between. The CDR3 sequence is CASSPDGHSNQPQHF. The DNA of the CDR3 is TGTGCCAGCAGCCCGGACGGTCATAGCAATCAGCCCCAGCATTTT. The variable domain in full, completed from reference TRBV7-2 and TRBJ1-5, reads GAGVSQSPSNKVTEKGKDVELRCDPISGHTALYWYRQSLGQGLEFLIYFQGNSAPDKSGLPSDRFSAERTGGSVSTLTIQRTQQEDSAVYLCASSPDGHSNQPQHFGDGTRLSIL.

This clonotype was seen only a few times. The chain has TRBV5-1 and TRBJ1-1; maybe TRBD1 (5 bases). There are 15 residues in the CDR3. Trimming took 0 bases from V and 5 from J, leaving 14 bases between them. CDR1 and CDR2 (germline): SGHRS, YFSETQ. The CDR3 region has the DNA TGCGCCAGCAGCTTGGATCGGGGGGTGGGAACTGAAGCTTTCTTT. Its translation is CASSLDRGVGTEAFF.

This clonotype was found a few times. The chain links TRBV10-3 to TRBJ2-5; a weak D match, TRBD2 (6 bases). Germline assignment: CDR1 ENHRY and CDR2 SYGVKD. The CDR3 is 14 residues long. The V gene lost 2 bases and the J gene lost 1 base, with 8 bases spanning the gap. CDR3 protein: CAISERGSQETQYF. CDR3 DNA: TGTGCCATCAGTGAGCGGGGGAGCCAAGAGACCCAGTACTTC.

This chain uses TRBV11-2 with TRBJ1-5; weak D call: TRBD1 (5 bases). The germline V and J ends were trimmed by 3 bases and 3 bases, with 9 bases remaining between them. Germline loops: CDR1 SGHAT, CDR2 FQNNGV. The CDR3 loop spans 14 amino acids. This chain's CDR3 is CASSLGLINQPQHF. DNA for the CDR3: TGTGCCAGCAGCTTGGGACTGATCAATCAGCCCCAGCATTTT.

The chain employs TRBV3-1 and TRBJ2-2; 9 bases map to TRBD1. V dropped 4 bases and J dropped 7; count of bases not matched to a gene: 7. The CDR3 runs to 15 residues. The germline gives CDR1 LGHDT, CDR2 YNNKEL (reference sequence). The CDR3 region is CASSRETGGFGELFF. DNA of the CDR3: TGTGCCAGCAGCCGAGAGACAGGGGGATTCGGGGAGCTGTTTTTT.

This chain joins TRBV5-6 and TRBJ1-5, with no clear D. Between the trimmed V and J ends, which lost 3 bases and 0 bases, there was a span of 10 bases. The CDR3 loop spans 15 amino acids. Germline V gives CDR1 SGHDT, CDR2 YYEEEE. The CDR3 loop is CASSSGRYSNQPQHF. The CDR3, as DNA: TGTGCCAGCAGCTCAGGCCGATATAGCAATCAGCCCCAGCATTTT. Full variable domain (missing parts from reference TRBV5-6 and TRBJ1-5): DAGVTQSPTHLIKTRGQQVTLRCSPKSGHDTVSWYQQALGQGPQFIFQYYEEEERQRGNFPDRFSGHQFPNYSSELNVNALLLGDSALYLCASSSGRYSNQPQHFGDGTRLSIL.

This clonotype was seen only a few times. The chain joins TRBV5-4 to TRBJ1-3, with a possible D match to TRBD1 (5 bases). The V end was cut by 6 bases, the J end by 1 base, with 11 bases between. The CDR3 contains 14 residues. CDR1 is SGHNT, CDR2 YYREEE, per germline (reference sequence). DNA for the CDR3: TGTGCCAGCAACCGTCAGGGATCTGGAAACACCATATATTTT. Protein: CASNRQGSGNTIYF.

This clonotype was counted only a few times. The chain employs TRBV7-9 and TRBJ1-5; no clear D gene. Per germline, CDR1 SEHNR and CDR2 FQNEAQ (reference sequence). Trimming left V 3 bases short and J 4 bases short, with 13 bases between. The CDR3 contains 15 residues. CDR3 DNA sequence: TGTGCCAGCAGCTTGGGTCAAAGAGGGAATCAGCCCCAGCATTTT. As protein: CASSLGQRGNQPQHF.

This clonotype was seen a handful of times. This chain joins TRBV5-6 and TRBJ1-4; D uncertain. Trimming removed 0 bases at V and 3 bases at J, with 6 bases between. CDR1 is SGHDT, CDR2 YYEEEE, per germline. The CDR3 spans 14 residues. CDR3 sequence (DNA): TGTGCCAGCAGCTTGGGGGTAGCTAATGAAAAACTGTTTTTT. Translated: CASSLGVANEKLFF.

This clonotype was seen only a few times. The gene calls are TRBV28 and TRBJ1-5, with D possibly matching TRBD1 (5 bases). The CDR3 is 14 amino acids. The germline V and J ends were trimmed by 3 bases and 5 bases, with 11 bases remaining between them. Germline CDR1 and CDR2: MDHEN and SYDVKM. As DNA, the CDR3 is TGTGCCAGCAGTTTGGGGGGTTTCGATCAGCCCCAGCATTTT. Translating it yields CASSLGGFDQPQHF.

A few counts support this clonotype. V gene TRBV12-3 or TRBV12-4 combines with J gene TRBJ1-1; D may be TRBD1 (6 bases). V gave up 7 bases and J gave up 10 bases, with 13 bases separating them. The CDR3 covers 11 residues. The CDR3 DNA reads TGTGCCAGCAATCAACAGGGATCAGCTTTCTTT. This encodes CASNQQGSAFF.

The chain carries TRBV4-2 and TRBJ1-3; D is ambiguous. Trimming took off 4 bases at V and 0 bases at J, with 19 bases between the two ends. The CDR3 contains 18 residues. The germline CDR1 and CDR2 sequences are LGHNA and YNFKEQ. The CDR3 DNA sequence: TGTGCCAGCAGCCCCGGGCGCTTCGACTCCTTCTCTGGAAACACCATATATTTT. Protein product: CASSPGRFDSFSGNTIYF.

The genes are TRBV20-1 and TRBJ2-1; D not resolved. Trimming removed 0 bases from V and 0 bases from J, with 15 bases in between. Looked up from germline, CDR1 is DFQATT and CDR2 is SNEGSKA (reference sequence). CDR3 size: 17 residues. The CDR3, as DNA: TGCAGTGCTAGAGATAGGGCAGCACGGAGCTCCTACAATGAGCAGTTCTTC. This translates into CSARDRAARSSYNEQFF.